This TCR beta chain emerged from a study of OX40 agonist ivuxolimab in advanced cancers. For the study at large: Mean age roughly 65 years, range roughly 23 to 79; nearly 85% male. Three patients, one with hepatocellular carcinoma and two with cutaneous melanoma, responded partially.

Study results and limitations: In the 0.1-3.0 mg/kg groups, partial responders showed among the lowest expansion.

TCRdb's table, derived via immunoSEQ multiplex PCR, lists solely in-frame clones and lacks some. The sample lists tens of thousands of clones; about 90% were seen once. Of note for this clone: Its specificity is unknown.

The CDR3 has 16 residues. Per germline, CDR1 SGHNT and CDR2 YYREEE (reference sequence). Deletions cut 4 bases from V and 4 bases from J, with 18 bases between. The chain is built from TRBV5-4 and TRBJ2-1; a weak D match, TRBD2 (6 bases). The sample consisted of CD4+ or CD8+ T cells sorted from blood, taken in a trial of the OX40 agonist ivuxolimab. This sequence was found in an adult with an advanced solid tumor such as melanoma, head and neck, liver or kidney cancer. The CDR3 bases are TGTGCCAGCAGCGCGGGGACTTTCGTGGGGTACAATGAGCAGTTCTTC. It translates to CASSAGTFVGYNEQFF.